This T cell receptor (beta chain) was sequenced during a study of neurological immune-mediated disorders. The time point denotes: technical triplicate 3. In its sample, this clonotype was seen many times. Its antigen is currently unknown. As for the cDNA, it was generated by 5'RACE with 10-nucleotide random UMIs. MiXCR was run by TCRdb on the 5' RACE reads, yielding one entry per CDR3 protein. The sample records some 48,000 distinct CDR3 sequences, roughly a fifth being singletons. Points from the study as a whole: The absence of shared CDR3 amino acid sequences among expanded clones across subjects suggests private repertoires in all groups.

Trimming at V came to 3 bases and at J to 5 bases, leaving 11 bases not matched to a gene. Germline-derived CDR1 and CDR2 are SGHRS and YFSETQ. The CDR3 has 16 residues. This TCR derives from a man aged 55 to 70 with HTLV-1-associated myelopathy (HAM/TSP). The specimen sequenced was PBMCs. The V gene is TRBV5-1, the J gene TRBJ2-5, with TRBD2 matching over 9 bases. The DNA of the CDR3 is TGCGCCAGCAGCTGGGGCGGGGGGGATAGCGACGAGACCCAGTACTTC. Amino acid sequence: CASSWGGGDSDETQYF.